The 26 T cell receptor beta chains below all came from one sample that was sequenced in a study of control samples from healthy donors and cancer patients. Using immunoSEQ multiplex PCR, the repertoire was profiled, and TCRdb retains in-frame clones only, with some absent. The sample consists of more than 100,000 clones, 85% to 95% of them appearing once. The sequencing sample was made of blood. The receptor source for this set is a young man in good health.

The chain uses TRBV6-6 and TRBJ2-7, with D tentatively TRBD1 (5 bases). Trimming removed 6 bases at V and 3 bases at J, with 9 bases between. This CDR3 region has 12 residues. Germline-derived CDR1 and CDR2 are MNHNY and SVGAGI (reference sequence). CDR3 sequence reads: CASSFQGYEQYF. CDR3 nucleotide sequence: TGTGCCAGCAGCTTTCAGGGCTACGAGCAGTACTTC.

The chain carries TRBV7-8 and TRBJ1-3, with TRBD1 matching over 9 bases. The CDR3 has 16 residues. Germline loops: CDR1 SGHVS, CDR2 FQNEAQ. V shed 4 bases, J shed 7 bases, and the junction held 11 bases outside the gene matches. Here the CDR3 reads CASSYLSGQGYNTIYF. Here the CDR3 DNA reads TGTGCCAGCAGCTACCTCTCGGGACAGGGTTACAACACCATATATTTT.

J is TRBJ2-1 and V is TRBV6-6; 8 bases match TRBD2. This CDR3 is built from 14 residues. The V segment lost 8 bases and the J segment 7 bases; nucleotides outside the gene matches: 10. CDR1 is MNHNY and CDR2 is SVGAGI in the germline V gene (reference sequence). CDR3 protein: CASRGSGGFNEQFF. Here the CDR3 DNA reads TGTGCCAGCCGCGGAAGCGGGGGTTTTAATGAGCAGTTCTTC.

The chain uses TRBV5-1 and TRBJ1-2; a weak D match, TRBD1 (5 bases). There are 13 residues in the CDR3. The V end lost 4 bases, the J end lost 8 bases, and 15 bases lay between the germline ends. Germline CDR1 SGHRS, CDR2 YFSETQ. The DNA for the CDR3 is TGCGCCAGCAGCCTGACAGTCCAAAAGGGCTACACCTTC. Protein product: CASSLTVQKGYTF.

The chain uses TRBV14 and TRBJ2-1, with 7 bases that match TRBD1. V shed 4 bases, J shed 1 base, and the junction held 10 bases outside the gene matches. The CDR3 consists of 17 residues. CDR1 and CDR2 (germline): SGHDN, FVKESK. In DNA form, the CDR3 reads TGTGCCAGCAGCCCGAAGACAGGGAGCCTTTCCTACAATGAGCAGTTCTTC. This codes for CASSPKTGSLSYNEQFF.

The chain is built from TRBV27 and TRBJ1-6, with no clear D. V dropped 5 bases and J dropped 7 bases, with 6 bases sitting between them. Germline CDR1 and CDR2: MNHEY and SMNVEV (reference sequence). The CDR3 covers 12 residues. The CDR3 sequence is CASSPFNSPLHF. CDR3 DNA: TGTGCCAGCAGTCCATTCAATTCACCCCTCCACTTT.

V gene TRBV6-1 combines with J gene TRBJ2-4; the D is unclear. V lost 2 bases and J lost 0, with 8 bases in between. Germline values: CDR1 MNHNS, CDR2 SASEGT. The CDR3 runs 15 residues. CDR3 amino acids: CASSESPLAKNIQYF. The CDR3 nucleotides read TGTGCCAGCAGTGAATCCCCTTTAGCCAAAAACATTCAGTACTTC.

The gene calls are TRBV15 and TRBJ1-2, with D unresolved. Deletions cut 0 bases from V and 1 base from J, with 21 bases between. CDR1 and CDR2 (germline): LNHNV, YYDKDF (reference sequence). This CDR3 region has 19 residues. The DNA for the CDR3 is TGTGCCACCAGCAGAGATCTCTTAGGGATGGGCACCATTAACTATGGCTACACCTTC. This codes for CATSRDLLGMGTINYGYTF.

V and J are TRBV2 and TRBJ2-1; 12 positions agree with TRBD2. V lost 4 bases and J lost 3; bases outside the gene matches: 7. The CDR3 covers 17 residues. Germline-derived CDR1 and CDR2 are SNHLY and FYNNEI. CDR3 coding DNA: TGTGCCAGCAGTGGGCTAGCGGGGGGGCCTAGCTACAATGAGCAGTTCTTC. Protein product: CASSGLAGGPSYNEQFF.

The chain carries TRBV30 and TRBJ1-4; the match to TRBD1 covers 9 bases. The CDR3 has 15 amino acids. In germline, CDR1 is GTSNPN, CDR2 SVGIG (reference sequence). The trim removed 3 bases at V and 8 bases at J, leaving 10 bases unmatched. DNA of the CDR3: TGTGCCTGGAGCGTCCCCGACAGGGGGGGAGAAAAACTGTTTTTT. Translating it yields CAWSVPDRGGEKLFF.

The chain carries TRBV19 and TRBJ1-1, with TRBD1 matching over 9 bases. Germline-derived CDR1 and CDR2 are LNHDA and SQIVND (reference sequence). The CDR3 extends over 16 amino acids. Germline trimming cut 4 bases from V and 0 bases from J; bases unmatched to any gene: 6. The CDR3 here is CASSTYRGRMNTEAFF. DNA for the CDR3: TGTGCCAGTAGTACCTACAGGGGGCGAATGAACACTGAAGCTTTCTTT. The variable domain in full, with the rest retrieved from reference TRBV19 and TRBJ1-1, is DGGITQSPKYLFRKEGQNVTLSCEQNLNHDAMYWYRQDPGQGLRLIYYSQIVNDFQKGDIAEGYSVSREKKESFPLTVTSAQKNPTAFYLCASSTYRGRMNTEAFFGQGTRLTVV.

The chain uses TRBV9 and TRBJ2-1; D call uncertain. The CDR3 is made up of 13 amino acids. Per the germline V gene, CDR1 is SGDLS and CDR2 is YYNGEE. The germline V and J ends were trimmed by 1 base and 5 bases, with 7 bases remaining between them. Here the CDR3 DNA reads TGTGCCAGCAGCGTAAGCCGGAACAATGAGCAGTTCTTC. This translates into CASSVSRNNEQFF.

This clone was detected only once. This chain connects TRBV18 to TRBJ1-3; 9 nucleotides agree with TRBD1. CDR1 and CDR2 from the germline V gene are KGHSH and LQKENI. The CDR3 runs to 16 residues. V gave up 0 bases and J gave up 3 bases; unmatched junction bases: 3. The CDR3: CASSPPRDRVGNTIYF. CDR3 DNA: TGTGCCAGCTCACCACCTAGGGACAGGGTTGGAAACACCATATATTTT.

This clone was detected only once. This chain links TRBV5-1 with TRBJ2-7; TRBD1 aligns across 7 bases. The CDR3 contains 14 residues. V lost 4 bases, J lost 0 bases, and 4 bases stayed unmatched. Germline-derived CDR1 and CDR2 are SGHRS and YFSETQ. The CDR3 DNA sequence: TGCGCCAGCAGCGCCTGGGACAGCTCCTACGAGCAGTACTTC. It encodes CASSAWDSSYEQYF.

This clone was seen just once. The chain combines TRBV29-1 with TRBJ2-7; D is unclear. CDR1 is SQVTM, CDR2 ANQGSEA, per germline. This CDR3 has 12 amino acids. V was pared by 6 bases and J by 0 bases, with 9 bases between. Here the CDR3 DNA reads TGCAGCGTGGCCGAGAGCTCCTACGAGCAGTACTTC. Its protein is CSVAESSYEQYF.

CDR3 residues: CATNPGRQPYEQYF. The CDR3 nucleotides are TGCGCCACCAACCCGGGACGGCAGCCTTACGAGCAGTACTTC. The J gene is TRBJ2-7, the V gene TRBV10-1, with D possibly being TRBD1 or TRBD2 (5 bases each). CDR1 WNHNN and CDR2 SYGVQD come from the germline V gene (reference sequence). This CDR3 has 14 residues. The V gene lost 10 bases and the J gene lost 4 bases, with 20 bases spanning the gap.

This chain links TRBV7-3 with TRBJ1-1; possible D gene TRBD1, 5 bases. CDR3 size: 15 residues. The V end was cut by 2 bases, the J end by 4 bases, with 14 bases between. Per germline, CDR1 SGHTA and CDR2 FQGTGA. CDR3 in amino acids: CASSLGGGPSTEAFF. The CDR3 DNA is TGTGCCAGCAGCTTAGGGGGAGGGCCGAGCACTGAAGCTTTCTTT. The whole variable domain, remainder taken from reference TRBV7-3 and TRBJ1-1, is GAGVSQTPSNKVTEKGKYVELRCDPISGHTALYWYRQSLGQGPEFLIYFQGTGAADDSGLPNDRFFAVRPEGSVSTLKIQRTERGDSAVYLCASSLGGGPSTEAFFGQGTRLTVV.

The chain recombines TRBV6-5 with TRBJ1-2; 7 nucleotides agree with TRBD1. Trimming cost V 6 bases and J 3 bases; bases outside gene matches: 7. The CDR3 sequence is 14 residues long. CDR1 and CDR2 (germline): MNHEY, SVGAGI. CDR3 nucleotides: TGTGCCAGCAGCCGGGACAGCGGCTACTATGGCTACACCTTC. This encodes CASSRDSGYYGYTF.

The rearrangement joins TRBV5-1 to TRBJ1-2; 9 bases are shared with TRBD1. This CDR3 region has 15 residues. Germline V gene lookup returns CDR1 SGHRS and CDR2 YFSETQ. V gave up 4 bases and J gave up 6 bases; unmatched junction bases: 10. DNA of the CDR3: TGCGCCAGCAGCCCAAAATTTGGACAGGGGAATGGCTACACCTTC. Protein: CASSPKFGQGNGYTF.

The chain combines TRBV30 with TRBJ2-1, with TRBD2 matching over 8 bases. The V segment lost 3 bases and the J segment 4 bases; nucleotides outside the gene matches: 8. CDR3 size: 15 residues. Per germline, CDR1 GTSNPN and CDR2 SVGIG (reference sequence). CDR3 nucleotide sequence: TGTGCCTGGAGGGAGCGGGGGACACGTTACAATGAGCAGTTCTTC. Residues: CAWRERGTRYNEQFF.

The gene calls are TRBV7-9 and TRBJ2-3; D remains ambiguous. The V and J ends lost 0 bases and 1 base respectively, with 17 bases between them. Germline V gene lookup returns CDR1 SEHNR and CDR2 FQNEAQ (reference sequence). CDR3 length: 18 residues. In DNA form, the CDR3 reads TGTGCCAGCAGCTTAGCCCGCGTATTTAGGAGCGGCACAGATACGCAGTATTTT. This codes for CASSLARVFRSGTDTQYF.

The chain recombines TRBV3-1 (or the pseudogene TRBV3-2) with TRBJ2-3; no definite D call. The germline V gene encodes CDR1 LGHDT and CDR2 YNNKEL (reference sequence). V was pared by 0 bases and J by 6 bases, with 10 bases between. The CDR3 loop spans 14 amino acids. The CDR3 loop reads CASSQDPGRDTQYF. The CDR3 coding sequence is TGTGCCAGCAGCCAAGACCCGGGTAGGGATACGCAGTATTTT.

This chain joins TRBV6-5 and TRBJ1-1; D is possibly TRBD1 (6 bases). This CDR3 comprises 15 residues. V lost 5 bases and J 3 bases, leaving 16 bases between the germline ends. CDR1 and CDR2 from the germline V gene are MNHEY and SVGAGI. CDR3 DNA sequence: TGTGCCAGCAGTATTATTGGGGGCGGGTACACTGAAGCTTTCTTT. It is translated as CASSIIGGGYTEAFF.

The chain couples TRBV30 to TRBJ1-5; 9 nucleotides align to TRBD1. The CDR3 sequence is 17 residues long. V lost 0 bases and J lost 1; bases outside the gene matches: 7. CDR1 is GTSNPN and CDR2 is SVGIG in the germline V gene (reference sequence). The CDR3 region is CAWSVGTGSESNQPQHF. The CDR3 DNA reads as TGTGCCTGGAGTGTCGGGACAGGGAGTGAGAGCAATCAGCCCCAGCATTTT.

This chain uses TRBV5-4 with TRBJ2-3, with D perhaps TRBD1 or TRBD2 (5 bases each). The CDR3 contains 14 residues. Germline CDR1 reads SGHNT; CDR2 reads YYREEE (reference sequence). Trimming took off 4 bases at V and 3 bases at J, with 12 bases between the two ends. This CDR3 is CASSPREGTDTQYF. The CDR3 DNA reads as TGTGCCAGCAGCCCAAGAGAGGGGACAGATACGCAGTATTTT.

V and J are TRBV5-4 and TRBJ1-2; TRBD1 matches 8 bases. The J segment lost 5 bases and the V segment lost 3 bases, leaving 6 bases of the junction unmatched. The germline V gene has CDR1 SGHNT and CDR2 YYREEE (reference sequence). This CDR3 has 14 amino acids. The CDR3 here is CASSSGTGDYGYTF. The CDR3, as DNA: TGTGCCAGCAGCTCCGGGACAGGAGATTATGGCTACACCTTC.